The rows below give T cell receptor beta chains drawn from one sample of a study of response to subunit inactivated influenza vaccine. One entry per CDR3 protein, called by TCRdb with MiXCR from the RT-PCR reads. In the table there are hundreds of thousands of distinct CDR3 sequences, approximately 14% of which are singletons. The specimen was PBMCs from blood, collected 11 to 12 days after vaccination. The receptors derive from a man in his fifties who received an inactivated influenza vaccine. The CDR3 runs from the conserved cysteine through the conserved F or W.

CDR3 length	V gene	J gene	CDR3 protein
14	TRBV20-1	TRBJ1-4	CSATPPVVGEKLFF
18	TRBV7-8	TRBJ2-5	CASSLARAPFAREETQYF
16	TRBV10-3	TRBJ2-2	CAISESGFQNTGELFF
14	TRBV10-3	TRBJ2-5	CAIRPTSGVPLQYF
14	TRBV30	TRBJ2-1	CACKRSGAGNEQFF
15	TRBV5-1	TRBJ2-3	CASSTTGGASDTQYF
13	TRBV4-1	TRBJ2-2	CASSQLGTGELFF
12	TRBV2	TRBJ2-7	CASSDPGREQYF
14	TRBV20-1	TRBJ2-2	CSGARDSGTGELFF
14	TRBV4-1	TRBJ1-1	CASSPGTFPTEAFF